These 14 T cell receptor beta chains came from one sample sequenced in a study of blood T cell repertoires in COVID-19. Sequenced by immunoSEQ multiplex PCR; TCRdb stores in-frame clones only, minus some. Seen here are about 200,000 clones, 70% to 80% observed once, and the top ten hold less than 7%. The specimen was peripheral blood. The receptors stem from a woman aged 40 to 50 with COVID-19, enrolled during active disease.

The chain couples TRBV2 to TRBJ2-4, with 8 positions matching TRBD1. Germline V gene data show CDR1 as SNHLY and CDR2 as FYNNEI. This CDR3 has 17 residues. After removal of 6 bases from V and 0 bases from J, the junction contained 10 bases not matched to a gene. The CDR3 nucleotides are TGTGCCAGCAGCCCCCGCGCAGGGGGCTTAGCCAAAAACATTCAGTACTTC. Encoded protein: CASSPRAGGLAKNIQYF.

The V and J genes are TRBV4-1 and TRBJ2-1; tentative D call: TRBD1 (6 bases). Trimming cost V 2 bases and J 4 bases, with 12 bases left between them. This CDR3 is 15 amino acids long. Germline V gene sequence: CDR1 MGHRA, CDR2 YSYEKL. The CDR3 protein is CASSQYLDSYNEQFF. The DNA for the CDR3 is TGCGCCAGCAGCCAATACCTGGACAGTTACAATGAGCAGTTCTTC.

The chain has TRBV6-6 and TRBJ1-3; D call uncertain. Looked up from germline, CDR1 is MNHNY and CDR2 is SVGAGI (reference sequence). Trimming left V 2 bases short and J 2 bases short, with 7 bases between. The CDR3 is 14 amino acids. This CDR3 reads CASSYGQTGNTIYF. The CDR3 bases are TGTGCCAGCAGTTACGGGCAAACTGGAAACACCATATATTTT.

This chain links TRBV5-4 with TRBJ1-3; D perhaps matches TRBD1 (6 bases). Deletions cut 0 bases from V and 0 bases from J, with 10 bases between. CDR3 length: 16 amino acids. Germline V gene data show CDR1 as SGHNT and CDR2 as YYREEE (reference sequence). DNA of the CDR3: TGTGCCAGCAGCTTGGGAGGGGGACACTCTGGAAACACCATATATTTT. It specifies CASSLGGGHSGNTIYF. The full variable domain, completed using reference TRBV5-4 and TRBJ1-3, is ETGVTQSPTHLIKTRGQQVTLRCSSQSGHNTVSWYQQALGQGPQFIFQYYREEENGRGNFPPRFSGLQFPNYSSELNVNALELDDSALYLCASSLGGGHSGNTIYFGEGSWLTVV.

The chain carries TRBV7-2 and TRBJ2-2; 8 nucleotides match TRBD1. The junction had 10 bases not matched to a gene; V was cut back by 8 bases and J by 5 bases. This CDR3 comprises 15 residues. Germline V gene sequence: CDR1 SGHTA, CDR2 FQGNSA. CDR3 in amino acids: CASSRTGPSTGELFF. The CDR3 DNA reads TGTGCCAGCTCCAGGACAGGGCCCAGTACCGGGGAGCTGTTTTTT.

This chain links TRBV20-1 with TRBJ2-7, with TRBD2 as a possible D gene (6 bases). The length of the CDR3 is 10 residues. V was clipped by 6 bases and J by 10 bases, with 13 bases between them. CDR1 is DFQATT and CDR2 is SNEGSKA in the germline V gene (reference sequence). The CDR3 DNA reads as TGCAGTGCCCCCCTGACTAGACAGTACTTC. It yields the protein CSAPLTRQYF.

This chain links TRBV5-1 with TRBJ2-7; D is undetermined. The V gene lost 4 bases and the J gene lost 2 bases, with 16 bases spanning the gap. Germline CDR1 and CDR2: SGHRS and YFSETQ. The CDR3 loop spans 15 amino acids. The CDR3 spells CASSPRAGGTYEQYF. The DNA for the CDR3 is TGCGCCAGCAGCCCCCGAGCCGGCGGTACCTACGAGCAGTACTTC.

The sample holds one count of this clone. V usage is TRBV4-1 and J usage is TRBJ1-4; 8 bases match TRBD1. This CDR3 has 15 residues. Germline V gene sequence: CDR1 MGHRA, CDR2 YSYEKL. The J segment lost 8 bases and the V segment lost 2 bases, leaving 7 bases of the junction unmatched. As DNA, the CDR3 is TGCGCCAGCAGCCAACCTGGACAGGGAGAGGAAAAACTGTTTTTT. Residues: CASSQPGQGEEKLFF.

The chain couples TRBV6-6 to TRBJ1-2, with TRBD1 matching 8 bases. Germline V lookup: CDR1 MNHNY, CDR2 SVGAGI (reference sequence). Unmatched junction bases numbered 9, after V lost 4 bases and J lost 5 bases. The CDR3 is made up of 15 amino acids. The CDR3, as DNA: TGTGCCAGCAGTTTGGCAGGGGGCGAAGGATATGGCTACACCTTC. The encoded protein is CASSLAGGEGYGYTF.

The chain links TRBV2 to TRBJ2-6, with 9 nucleotides matching TRBD1. CDR3 length: 19 amino acids. V was pared by 4 bases and J by 0 bases, with 10 bases of the junction left unmatched. Looked up from germline, CDR1 is SNHLY and CDR2 is FYNNEI. The CDR3 loop reads CASSGYRDRALSGANVLTF. CDR3 nucleotides: TGTGCCAGCAGTGGGTACCGGGACAGGGCTCTCTCTGGGGCCAACGTCCTGACTTTC.

The gene calls are TRBV7-3 and TRBJ2-2; D is unresolved. CDR1 SGHTA and CDR2 FQGTGA come from the germline V gene. CDR3 length equals 16 residues. Trimming shortened V by 5 bases and J by 0 bases, and 13 bases separated the two germline ends. The CDR3 region is CASSPWSRANTGELFF. The CDR3, as DNA: TGTGCCAGCAGCCCATGGTCCCGGGCGAACACCGGGGAGCTGTTTTTT.

The count of this clone is one. Other DNA sequences within the sample encode an identical CDR3. The rearrangement uses TRBV12-3 or TRBV12-4 and TRBJ1-5; D remains ambiguous. The CDR3 runs to 13 residues. Trimming stripped 0 bases from V and 4 bases from J, with 4 bases between. Here the CDR3 reads CASSLALNQPQHF. CDR3 bases: TGTGCCAGCAGTTTAGCTCTAAATCAGCCCCAGCATTTT.

The chain has TRBV12-5 and TRBJ2-6; TRBD1 agrees at 8 bases. The trim removed 2 bases at V and 0 bases at J, leaving 9 bases unmatched. The germline gives CDR1 LGHNT, CDR2 FRNRAP. The CDR3 extends over 19 amino acids. The CDR3 DNA reads as TGTGCTAGTGGTTTGCCAAGGACCACAGGGGGCTCTGGGGCCAACGTCCTGACTTTC. Translating gives CASGLPRTTGGSGANVLTF.

The rearrangement joins TRBV18 to TRBJ2-2, with D tentatively TRBD2 (5 bases). The CDR3 is 15 residues long. Trimming took 3 bases from V and 4 from J, leaving 12 bases between them. CDR1 and CDR2 from the germline V gene are KGHSH and LQKENI. The chain's CDR3 is CASSPGESSTGELFF. The CDR3 DNA follows: TGTGCCAGCTCACCGGGAGAATCATCCACCGGGGAGCTGTTTTTT.